This TCR beta chain appears in the sequencing data of a study of T cell responses to AZD1222 COVID-19 vaccine (dated by TCRdb to the early 2020s). In terms of the full investigation: A total of under 250 trial participants underwent TCR sequencing, of whom more than 200 had received two doses of AZD1222 and about 25 had received two doses of the MenACWY control vaccine. Trial participants were enrolled into age subgroups of 18-55, 56-69 and 70-plus years, which contained around 150, 29 and 61 TCR-sequenced participants, respectively.

Points the paper makes about the study in general: Participants were mostly white British and included more females than males, and it was suggested by the authors that clonal diversity may have been underestimated. Conclusions about previously exposed vaccinees are limited because only six or seven AZD1222 recipients were SARS-CoV-2 seropositive at baseline. No day 14 peak-response samples were available, so repertoires were characterized only after the peak T cell response. The whole spike protein was spanned by vaccine-associated CD4 TCRs, and dominant responses were seen in regions 160-218 and 743-854. Reportedly, close to half of the unique spike-specific TCRs recognized epitopes lying outside the regions that are mutated in the B.1.351 and B.1.1.7 variants. Spike-specific TCR breadth and depth rose significantly after two AZD1222 doses compared with day 0 and with MenACWY recipients. In the small 56-69-year group, the increase in depth fell short of significance, most likely because of low power.

The CDR3 regions of human TCRbeta chains were analyzed by immunosequencing. Under the source paper's analysis protocol: TCRs in the repertoires were matched against a reference library of SARS-CoV-2-specific TCRs that had been generated with the MIRA antigen-specificity platform. Breadth was defined as the fraction of unique TCRs that were SARS-CoV-2-associated, and depth was defined as the fraction of total T cells that were SARS-CoV-2-associated. Using the MIRA data, every spike-specific TCR was mapped to the spike region that the TCR reacted to and assigned to either a CD4 or a CD8 class. Log10-transformed breadth and depth values were compared by one-way ANOVA with Sidak's multiple comparisons tests. TCRdb took this table from immuneACCESS and kept in-frame rearrangements with V and J called. Such tables lack part of the clones; where checked against another copy, unresolved V genes explain under half of the gap, and the rest is unexplained. V, J and clone size derive from that table, while D and trimming were established from the DNA sequence. In all, the sample holds under 50,000 clones, and roughly 90% of those were seen once. 1% to 1.3% of the sample rests with the top ten.

Details on this clone: Its antigen remains unidentified. No base qualities exist here, and no much larger clone lies one base off it.

In the germline V gene, CDR1 corresponds to ENHRY and CDR2 to SYGVKD. From V the trimming removes 4 bases and from J it removes 5 bases, while the gene matches leave 2 bases of the junction unaccounted for. Taken from cysteine to phenylalanine, the CDR3 has 15 residues. Of all the DNA, just the CDR3 is kept, 45 bases in frame from base 1. Read against the paper, the sample's time point label means: about 28 days (+/-7) after the second vaccine dose. AZD1222 recipients with second doses at about 4 weeks or about 12 weeks were pooled, because spike-specific TCR depth and breadth did not differ between schedules. Samples from vaccinated people were obtained from the UK trials COV001 and COV002, which included a single-blind randomized controlled phase 2/3 trial of AZD1222 (ChAdOx1 nCoV-19) in healthy adults. For TCRbeta chain sequencing, PBMC samples from trial participants were taken at day 0 and at day 28 after the second dose.

The clonotype comes from an adult who received the AZD1222 COVID-19 vaccine. The material sequenced was peripheral blood, taken 28 days after the second AZD1222 dose. The chain was built from TRBV10-3 and TRBJ2-3; 14 bases in between match TRBD2. CDR3 protein: CAISGLAGGEDTQYF. The base sequence is TGTGCCATCAGTGGACTAGCGGGAGGGGAAGATACGCAGTATTTT.